What follows are 22 T cell receptor beta chains derived from one specimen sequenced in a study of blood T cell repertoires in COVID-19. The assay was immunoSEQ multiplex PCR, and TCRdb's table has in-frame clones only and misses some. This table has about 220,000 clones, roughly 80% appearing once. The sequenced sample was peripheral blood. These receptors were taken from a young man with active or convalescent COVID-19.

This chain joins TRBV7-9 and TRBJ2-3; TRBD2 aligns across 12 bases. The trim removed 2 bases at V and 3 bases at J, leaving 3 bases unmatched. The CDR3 totals 16 residues. Germline CDR1 is SEHNR and CDR2 is FQNEAQ (reference sequence). The CDR3 nucleotides read TGTGCCAGCAGCTTAAGTCTAGCGGGAGGGACAGATACGCAGTATTTT. Its protein is CASSLSLAGGTDTQYF.

The chain is built from TRBV30 and TRBJ1-5, with a weak D call TRBD1 (5 bases). The CDR3 has 14 residues. The germline V gene has CDR1 GTSNPN and CDR2 SVGIG (reference sequence). The ends were cut back, 0 bases at V and 4 bases at J, with 10 bases in the middle. CDR3 bases: TGTGCCTGGAGTGTACGGGGGGGTAATCAGCCCCAGCATTTT. It codes for CAWSVRGGNQPQHF.

The chain links TRBV6-6 to TRBJ1-5; D gene ambiguous. Germline CDR1 reads MNHNY; CDR2 reads SVGAGI (reference sequence). The ends were cut back, 5 bases at V and 2 bases at J, with 22 bases in the middle. CDR3 length: 18 residues. The CDR3 region has the DNA TGTGCCAGCAGTCCGAAACGGGCGGGTTTGAGGCGCAATCAGCCCCAGCATTTT. It yields the protein CASSPKRAGLRRNQPQHF.

The chain joins TRBV2 to TRBJ2-5, with D possibly matching TRBD1 (6 bases). V was pared by 6 bases and J by 0 bases, with 11 bases between. In germline, CDR1 is SNHLY, CDR2 FYNNEI. This CDR3 is 14 amino acids long. CDR3 residues: CASRDSPNQETQYF. The CDR3 region has the DNA TGTGCCAGCAGGGACAGTCCAAACCAAGAGACCCAGTACTTC.

This chain links TRBV6-9 with TRBJ1-1; D may be TRBD1 (5 bases). Germline CDR1 and CDR2: MNHGY and SVAAGI. The CDR3 contains 16 residues. The ends were cut back, 6 bases at V and 4 bases at J, with 21 bases in the middle. CDR3 loop: CASRGERRGMSTEAFF. CDR3 in DNA: TGTGCCAGCAGGGGGGAAAGGAGGGGAATGAGCACTGAAGCTTTCTTT.

The chain uses TRBV5-1 and TRBJ2-7; 8 positions match TRBD1. V dropped 5 bases and J dropped 7; count of bases not matched to a gene: 8. Germline loops: CDR1 SGHRS, CDR2 YFSETQ. This CDR3 contains 13 residues. CDR3 coding DNA: TGCGCCAGCAGTCCGGGACAGGCTGGAGAGCAGTACTTC. It yields the protein CASSPGQAGEQYF.

The rearrangement joins TRBV10-3 to TRBJ2-4; the match to TRBD2 covers 8 bases. Germline V gene data show CDR1 as ENHRY and CDR2 as SYGVKD. The CDR3 runs to 12 residues. Unmatched junction bases numbered 2, after V lost 5 bases and J lost 8 bases. CDR3: CAISSGGDIQYF. DNA of the CDR3: TGTGCCATCAGTTCGGGGGGGGACATTCAGTACTTC.

The chain couples TRBV7-8 to TRBJ1-2; no clear D. Germline loops: CDR1 SGHVS, CDR2 FQNEAQ. The CDR3 totals 14 residues. Trimming pared 2 bases from V and 5 bases from J, leaving 12 bases between. DNA for the CDR3: TGTGCCAGCAGCTTAAGGGAGTGGGAGTATGGCTACACCTTC. Translating it yields CASSLREWEYGYTF.

The chain links TRBV3-1 (or the pseudogene TRBV3-2) to TRBJ1-6, with D hard to call. This CDR3 region has 15 residues. From germline, CDR1 is LGHDT and CDR2 YNNKEL (reference sequence). V was cut by 4 bases and J by 5 bases, with 12 bases left in between. The chain's CDR3 is CASSPEGRNNSPLHF. The CDR3 DNA reads as TGTGCCAGCAGCCCGGAGGGCAGAAATAATTCACCCCTCCACTTT.

V and J are TRBV7-9 and TRBJ1-4; D unresolved. Germline V lookup: CDR1 SEHNR, CDR2 FQNEAQ (reference sequence). Trimming left V 0 bases short and J 4 bases short, with 9 bases between. The CDR3 has 15 residues. CDR3 DNA sequence: TGTGCCAGCAGCTTAGCGTACAGCAGTAATGAAAAACTGTTTTTT. Its protein product is CASSLAYSSNEKLFF.

CDR3 nucleotide sequence: TGTGCCAGCTCACCACCGGACAGGGTTGGAAACACCATATATTTT. Translated: CASSPPDRVGNTIYF. J is TRBJ1-3 and V is TRBV18, with 8 bases matching TRBD1. Germline V gene data show CDR1 as KGHSH and CDR2 as LQKENI. With V trimmed by 0 bases and J by 3 bases, 1 base remained unmatched. This CDR3 contains 15 residues. Combining the CDR3 with reference TRBV18 and TRBJ1-3 gives the whole variable domain NAGVMQNPRHLVRRRGQEARLRCSPMKGHSHVYWYRQLPEEGLKFMVYLQKENIIDESGMPKERFSAEFPKEGPSILRIQQVVRGDSAAYFCASSPPDRVGNTIYFGEGSWLTVV.

This clone occurred a few times. The J gene is TRBJ2-7, the V gene TRBV27, with D tentatively TRBD1 (6 bases). Looked up from germline, CDR1 is MNHEY and CDR2 is SMNVEV (reference sequence). The CDR3 covers 13 residues. Trimming stripped 3 bases from V and 6 bases from J, with 12 bases between. DNA of the CDR3: TGTGCCAGCAGTTTGACAGGTAGGGGCGAGCAGTACTTC. Its protein is CASSLTGRGEQYF.

This clone has just a few counts. V is TRBV27 and J is TRBJ1-2; 9 bases are shared with TRBD1. This CDR3 comprises 12 residues. The J segment lost 7 bases and the V segment lost 6 bases, leaving 3 bases of the junction unmatched. Germline-derived CDR1 and CDR2 are MNHEY and SMNVEV (reference sequence). The CDR3 reads CASRQGARGYTF. The CDR3 region has the DNA TGTGCCAGCAGACAGGGGGCGCGTGGCTACACCTTC.

The V gene is TRBV12-3 or TRBV12-4, the J gene TRBJ1-2, with 8 bases matching TRBD1. This CDR3 contains 13 residues. V trimming: 3 bases; J trimming: 8 bases; junction bases outside the gene matches: 5. CDR3 sequence reads: CASSFQGARGYTF. The CDR3 DNA follows: TGTGCCAGCAGTTTTCAGGGGGCGCGGGGCTACACCTTC.

The chain employs TRBV4-2 and TRBJ2-3; D possibly corresponds to TRBD2 (7 bases). Trimming took off 1 base at V and 3 bases at J, with 20 bases between the two ends. Germline V gene lookup returns CDR1 LGHNA and CDR2 YNFKEQ. There are 18 residues in the CDR3. The CDR3 bases are TGTGCCAGCAGCCAAGGCGGGGGCCTTCAATTAAGGACAGATACGCAGTATTTT. Translating it yields CASSQGGGLQLRTDTQYF.

The chain uses TRBV9 and TRBJ1-5; D may be TRBD1 (5 bases). This CDR3 is built from 15 residues. CDR1 and CDR2 (germline): SGDLS, YYNGEE. Trimming removed 3 bases from V and 3 bases from J, with 13 bases in between. CDR3 coding DNA: TGTGCCAGCAGCGCTGCCGCGGGGCCCAATCAGCCCCAGCATTTT. Translated, it gives CASSAAAGPNQPQHF.

The genes are TRBV7-2 and TRBJ2-1; TRBD1 matches 9 bases. V shed 5 bases and J 4 bases; nucleotides not matched to a gene: 6. The CDR3 is made up of 15 amino acids. Germline V gives CDR1 SGHTA, CDR2 FQGNSA. The CDR3 sequence: CASSKGTGIYNEQFF. DNA for the CDR3: TGTGCCAGCAGCAAAGGGACAGGGATTTACAATGAGCAGTTCTTC.

As for this clone: Sequence at one end of the junction differs from germline and may be a read error. The genes are TRBV7-7 and TRBJ2-5, with 10 bases matching TRBD2. Germline CDR1 SSHAT, CDR2 FNYEAQ (reference sequence). The CDR3 runs to 16 residues. CDR3 protein: CASSFGLAGVGETQYF. Written as DNA, the CDR3 is TGTGCTAGCAGCTTCGGGCTAGCGGGAGTCGGGGAGACCCAGTACTTC.

The chain is built from TRBV29-1 and TRBJ1-2, with D perhaps matching TRBD1 (6 bases). The germline V gene encodes CDR1 SQVTM and CDR2 ANQGSEA. The CDR3 sequence is 14 residues long. Trimming took 7 bases from V and 2 from J, leaving 17 bases between them. The DNA of the CDR3 is TGCAGCGGCGGGGGCGCAGGGTTCAACTATGGCTACACCTTC. It codes for CSGGGAGFNYGYTF.

The chain is built from TRBV29-1 and TRBJ2-7, with TRBD2 identical over 10 bases. Germline values: CDR1 SQVTM, CDR2 ANQGSEA. This CDR3 has 13 amino acids. V dropped 7 bases and J dropped 3; count of bases not matched to a gene: 6. CDR3 in amino acids: CSGTGLAIYEQYF. The CDR3 DNA reads TGCAGCGGCACGGGACTAGCGATCTACGAGCAGTACTTC.

The chain links TRBV6-5 to TRBJ1-2; 7 bases are a match to TRBD1. CDR1 and CDR2 from the germline V gene are MNHEY and SVGAGI. The CDR3 is 13 amino acids. V shed 6 bases, J shed 8 bases, and the junction held 9 bases outside the gene matches. CDR3 sequence (DNA): TGTGCCAGCAGCCTCACGACAGGGAACGGCTACACCTTC. Translating gives CASSLTTGNGYTF.

This chain connects TRBV4-3 to TRBJ1-6; D is possibly TRBD1 (5 bases). The CDR3 contains 15 residues. Germline values: CDR1 LGHNA, CDR2 YSLEER. V gave up 1 base and J gave up 7 bases, with 11 bases separating them. The chain's CDR3 is CASSQGQGGNSPLHF. The CDR3 DNA follows: TGCGCCAGCAGCCAAGGGCAGGGAGGCAATTCACCCCTCCACTTT.